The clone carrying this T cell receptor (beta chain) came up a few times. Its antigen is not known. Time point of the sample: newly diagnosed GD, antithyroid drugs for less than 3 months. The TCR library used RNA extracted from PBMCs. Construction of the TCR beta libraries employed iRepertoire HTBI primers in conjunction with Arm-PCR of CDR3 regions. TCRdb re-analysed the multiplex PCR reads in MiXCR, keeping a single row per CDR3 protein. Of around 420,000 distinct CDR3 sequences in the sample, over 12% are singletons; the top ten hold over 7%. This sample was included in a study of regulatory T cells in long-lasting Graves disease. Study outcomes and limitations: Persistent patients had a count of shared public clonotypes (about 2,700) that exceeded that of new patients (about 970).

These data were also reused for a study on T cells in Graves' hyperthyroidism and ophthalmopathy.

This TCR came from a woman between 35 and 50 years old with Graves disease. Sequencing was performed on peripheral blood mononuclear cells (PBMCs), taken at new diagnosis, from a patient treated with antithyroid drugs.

The CDR3 loop is CASSDQKQGSREKLFF. The CDR3 nucleotides read TGTGCCAGCAGCGATCAAAAACAGGGGTCTCGAGAAAAACTGTTTTTT. The chain joins TRBV9 to TRBJ1-4, with 7 nucleotides matching TRBD1. The CDR3 extends over 16 amino acids. The germline CDR1 and CDR2 sequences are SGDLS and YYNGEE. V dropped 3 bases and J dropped 8; count of bases not matched to a gene: 13.